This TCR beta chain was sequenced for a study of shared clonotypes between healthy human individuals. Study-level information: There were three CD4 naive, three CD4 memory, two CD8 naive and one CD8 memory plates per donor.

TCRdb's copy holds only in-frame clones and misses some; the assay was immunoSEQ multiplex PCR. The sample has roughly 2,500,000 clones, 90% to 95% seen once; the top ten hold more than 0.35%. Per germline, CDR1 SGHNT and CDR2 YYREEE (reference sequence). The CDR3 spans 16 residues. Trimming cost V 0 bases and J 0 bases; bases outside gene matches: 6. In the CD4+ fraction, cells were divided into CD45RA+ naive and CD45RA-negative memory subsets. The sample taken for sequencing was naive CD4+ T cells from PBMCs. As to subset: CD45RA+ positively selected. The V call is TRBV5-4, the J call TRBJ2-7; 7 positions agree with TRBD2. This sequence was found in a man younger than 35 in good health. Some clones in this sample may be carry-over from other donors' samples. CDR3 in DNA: TGTGCCAGCAGCTTGGTTACAGCGGGAACCTCCTACGAGCAGTACTTC. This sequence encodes CASSLVTAGTSYEQYF.